This T cell receptor beta chain was sequenced for a study of cytomegalovirus exposure and HLA in healthy donors. Amplification used 60 Vbeta primers and 13 Jbeta primers. Using immunoSEQ multiplex PCR, the repertoire was profiled, and TCRdb retains in-frame clones only, with some absent. The table records roughly 180,000 clones, around 79% of them present only once. Germline trimming cut 3 bases from V and 6 bases from J; bases unmatched to any gene: 5. The CDR3 totals 14 residues. Germline V gene sequence: CDR1 SEHNR, CDR2 FQNEAQ (reference sequence). The chain combines TRBV7-9 with TRBJ1-1, with 9 bases identical to TRBD1. This receptor was identified in a female donor in good health and CMV-seronegative. Material: PBMCs. The CDR3 spells CASSFWTGEAEAFF. In DNA, the CDR3 is TGTGCCAGCAGCTTCTGGACAGGGGAGGCTGAAGCTTTCTTT.